The clone carrying this T cell receptor (beta chain) was detected only once. Antigen specificity is unknown. Trimming pared 6 bases from V and 0 bases from J, leaving 6 bases between. The CDR3 consists of 12 residues. Looked up from germline, CDR1 is SNHLY and CDR2 is FYNNEI. This entry is derived from a study of T cell responses to AZD1222 COVID-19 vaccine. Whole-study findings and limits: Increases in Spike-specific TCR breadth and depth were seen after two AZD1222 doses. Donors in the cohort were predominantly white British and more often female, and clonal diversity was possibly underestimated.

Generated by immunoSEQ multiplex PCR, the TCRdb table keeps only in-frame clones and is missing some. Of roughly 120,000 clones in the sample, around 93% are singletons; the top ten hold roughly 7.9%. Second doses were pooled across both intervals (about 4 or about 12 weeks). The sequencing used peripheral blood, collected 28 days after the second AZD1222 dose. This TCR derives from an adult who received the AZD1222 COVID-19 vaccine. V gene TRBV2 combines with J gene TRBJ2-7; D uncertain. The CDR3 loop is CASRESSYEQYF. The CDR3 DNA reads TGTGCCAGCAGAGAGAGCTCCTACGAGCAGTACTTC.